The 32 T cell receptor beta chains given below trace back to one sample, sequenced in a study of blood T cells in healthy people across ages. Next came a second PCR, run for roughly 7 to 12 cycles, which used a sample-barcoded 5' primer along with a J-beta primer mix. TCRdb reanalysed the 5' RACE reads using MiXCR and keeps one entry per CDR3 protein. The sample yields more than 800,000 distinct CDR3 sequences, 29% seen once. The sample comprised blood. The receptors derive from a woman older than 75 in good health.

This clonotype was counted ten times or more. The chain employs TRBV20-1 and TRBJ1-4; D ambiguous. The CDR3 totals 14 residues. Germline V lookup: CDR1 DFQATT, CDR2 SNEGSKA (reference sequence). The V end was cut by 3 bases, the J end by 0 bases, with 8 bases between. For the CDR3, the DNA is TGCAGTGCTAGTTTGAGGCCAACTAATGAAAAACTGTTTTTT. Translated, it gives CSASLRPTNEKLFF.

This clonotype was counted many times. Compared with germline, one end of the junction differs, possibly owing to a read error. This chain uses TRBV5-1 with TRBJ2-5, with D perhaps matching TRBD2 (5 bases). CDR3 length equals 13 residues. Germline CDR1 is SGHRS and CDR2 is YFSETQ. The CDR3 loop reads CASSLWEQETQYF. For the CDR3, the DNA is TGTGCCAGCAGCTTATGGGAGCAAGAGACCCAGTACTTC.

This clonotype was detected ten times or more. V gene TRBV6-2 or TRBV6-3 combines with J gene TRBJ2-1; D remains ambiguous. This CDR3 is built from 13 residues. CDR1 and CDR2 (germline): MNHEY, SVGEGT. V lost 2 bases and J lost 7, with 9 bases in between. CDR3 protein: CASSYPHRNEQFF. CDR3 DNA: TGTGCCAGCAGTTACCCTCACCGGAATGAGCAGTTCTTC.

There are a few counts of this clonotype. This chain connects TRBV6-5 to TRBJ1-1, with 10 bases fitting TRBD1. J was trimmed by 3 bases and V by 4 bases; bases with no gene match: 2. CDR3 length: 14 residues. CDR1 MNHEY and CDR2 SVGAGI come from the germline V gene. The CDR3 sequence: CASSWGTGDTEAFF. DNA of the CDR3: TGTGCCAGCAGTTGGGGGACAGGGGACACTGAAGCTTTCTTT.

This clonotype was observed at least ten times. The rearrangement links TRBV2 to TRBJ2-6; the match to TRBD2 covers 7 bases. CDR1 SNHLY and CDR2 FYNNEI come from the germline V gene. V was clipped by 5 bases and J by 0 bases; unmatched bases: 10. There are 18 residues in the CDR3. CDR3 protein: CASSLGGILVSGANVLTF. Written as DNA, the CDR3 is TGTGCCAGCAGTTTGGGGGGGATTTTGGTCTCTGGGGCCAACGTCCTGACTTTC. The full variable domain, with the rest looked up from reference TRBV2 and TRBJ2-6, is EPEVTQTPSHQVTQMGQEVILRCVPISNHLYFYWYRQILGQKVEFLVSFYNNEISEKSEIFDDQFSVERPDGSNFTLKIRSTKLEDSAMYFCASSLGGILVSGANVLTFGAGSRLTVL.

This clonotype was observed many times. The gene calls are TRBV6-1 and TRBJ2-7; TRBD1 agrees at 11 bases. Per germline, CDR1 MNHNS and CDR2 SASEGT. With 6 bases clipped from V and 3 bases from J, the junction kept 4 bases outside the gene matches. The CDR3 spans 14 residues. CDR3 DNA sequence: TGTGCCAGCAGCGGGACAGGGGGGTTCTACGAGCAGTACTTC. Protein product: CASSGTGGFYEQYF.

Many counts were recorded for this clonotype. The chain links TRBV7-2 to TRBJ1-1, with a tentative D call TRBD1 (5 bases). V gave up 1 base and J gave up 5 bases, with 11 bases separating them. The CDR3 runs 14 residues. CDR1 and CDR2 from the germline V gene are SGHTA and FQGNSA. The CDR3: CASSLESQGTEAFF. CDR3 nucleotides: TGTGCCAGCAGCTTAGAATCTCAGGGAACTGAAGCTTTCTTT.

In the case of this clonotype: With a much larger clone just one base away, this may be a read error. V gene TRBV10-3 combines with J gene TRBJ2-5; perhaps D is TRBD1 or TRBD2 (5 bases each). Germline V gives CDR1 ENHRY, CDR2 SYGVKD. Trimming shortened V by 5 bases and J by 5 bases, and 18 bases separated the two germline ends. The CDR3 has 15 residues. The CDR3 DNA reads as TGTGCCATCAGTAAGGCCGGGGCCAGTGGGGAGACCCAGTACTTC. Translated, it gives CAISKAGASGETQYF.

The chain carries TRBV20-1 and TRBJ2-7, with TRBD1 matching over 10 bases. The junction had 9 bases not matched to a gene; V was cut back by 5 bases and J by 5 bases. Germline V lookup: CDR1 DFQATT, CDR2 SNEGSKA (reference sequence). This CDR3 region has 14 residues. CDR3 nucleotides: TGCAGTGCTGTCCCGGGACAGGGGCGGAACGAGCAGTACTTC. Protein: CSAVPGQGRNEQYF.

The table lists this clonotype with a few counts. This chain uses TRBV18 with TRBJ1-2, with D perhaps TRBD1 (5 bases). Germline loops: CDR1 KGHSH, CDR2 LQKENI. The V and J ends lost 0 bases and 8 bases respectively, with 16 bases between them. The CDR3 has 15 residues. Written as DNA, the CDR3 is TGTGCCAGCTCACCACCCGCAGGGAGGGAATACGGCTACACCTTC. Amino acids: CASSPPAGREYGYTF.

This clonotype was seen repeatedly, ten times or more. The chain uses TRBV5-1 and TRBJ2-5; possibly TRBD1 or TRBD2 for D (5 bases each). The CDR3 is 14 residues long. V lost 0 bases and J lost 5, with 11 bases in between. Germline V lookup: CDR1 SGHRS, CDR2 YFSETQ. The CDR3 DNA reads as TGCGCCAGCAGCTTGGCCGCAGGGACGGAGACCCAGTACTTC. Protein: CASSLAAGTETQYF.

The genes are TRBV18 and TRBJ2-1, with D tentatively TRBD1 (6 bases). CDR3 length equals 17 residues. V lost 4 bases to trimming and J lost 0 bases, with 16 bases between them. Germline CDR1 and CDR2: KGHSH and LQKENI. The CDR3 DNA follows: TGTGCCAGCTCACTAGCTGGGGGCCGCTCCTCCTACAATGAGCAGTTCTTC. Translating gives CASSLAGGRSSYNEQFF.

This clonotype has ten or more counts. The chain carries TRBV7-2 and TRBJ2-1; D is possibly TRBD2 (7 bases). The V end was cut by 5 bases, the J end by 0 bases, with 17 bases between. This CDR3 has 17 residues. CDR1 SGHTA and CDR2 FQGNSA come from the germline V gene. CDR3 loop: CASSPGEGLYSYNEQFF. DNA of the CDR3: TGTGCCAGCAGCCCAGGGGAGGGCCTCTACTCCTACAATGAGCAGTTCTTC.

This clonotype was picked up many times. The rearrangement joins TRBV10-3 to TRBJ2-3; 8 nucleotides line up with TRBD2. The CDR3 length is 13 residues. J lost 6 bases, V lost 6 bases, and 5 bases had no gene match. Per the germline V gene, CDR1 is ENHRY and CDR2 is SYGVKD. The CDR3 loop reads CAIRELAADTQYF. Here the CDR3 DNA reads TGTGCCATCAGGGAACTAGCGGCGGATACGCAGTATTTT.

This clonotype is a singleton in its sample. A read error may be the cause here, since a much bigger clone is one base away. V and J are TRBV2 and TRBJ2-6, with 8 bases aligning to TRBD1. Germline loops: CDR1 SNHLY, CDR2 FYNNEI. The CDR3 has 17 residues. CDR3 residues: CASSADRGASGANVLNF. The CDR3 DNA reads as TGTGCCAGCAGCGCTGACAGGGGTGCCAGTGGGGCCAACGTCCTGAATTTC.

This clonotype was seen repeatedly, ten times or more. The chain is built from TRBV6-6 and TRBJ2-6; TRBD1 might be the D (6 bases). The CDR3 runs 16 residues. V was shortened by 6 bases and J by 2 bases, with 14 bases between the two germline ends. CDR1 and CDR2 from the germline V gene are MNHNY and SVGAGI (reference sequence). In DNA form, the CDR3 reads TGTGCCAGCAGAGACTCTCAGGGGACTGGGGCCAACGTCCTGACTTTC. This codes for CASRDSQGTGANVLTF.

This clonotype was counted ten times or more. V gene TRBV7-2 combines with J gene TRBJ2-5; 12 nucleotides align to TRBD2. The CDR3 sequence is 15 residues long. Germline lookup yields CDR1 SGHTA and CDR2 FQGNSA. Trimming took 3 bases from V and 5 from J; bases not matched to a gene: 4. As DNA, the CDR3 is TGTGCCAGCAGCTTCGGACTAGCGGGGCACGAGACCCAGTACTTC. Its translation: CASSFGLAGHETQYF.

This sequence joins TRBV6-2 or TRBV6-3 and TRBJ2-7; D is unclear. The J call could be wrong; TRBJ2-5 is a better fit for the DNA end. CDR1 is MNHEY and CDR2 is SVGEGT in the germline V gene. This CDR3 spans 14 amino acids. The CDR3 DNA reads TGTGCCAGCAGACCCGGCCACGGTTGGGAGACCCAGTACTTC. The encoded protein is CASRPGHGWETQYF.

Ten or more counts support this clonotype. The gene calls are TRBV5-5 and TRBJ2-5; no clear D. The germline V gene has CDR1 SGHKS and CDR2 YYEKEE (reference sequence). This CDR3 has 13 amino acids. V gave up 4 bases and J gave up 3 bases, with 10 bases separating them. DNA for the CDR3: TGTGCCAGCAGCACCACTCCCAAAGAGACCCAGTACTTC. It is translated as CASSTTPKETQYF.

The gene calls are TRBV4-1 and TRBJ2-5, with no clear D. Trimming took 3 bases from V and 7 from J, leaving 18 bases between them. Germline V gene data show CDR1 as MGHRA and CDR2 as YSYEKL. CDR3 size: 15 residues. The CDR3 sequence: CASSQGPHSMATQYF. DNA of the CDR3: TGCGCCAGCAGCCAGGGTCCCCACAGCATGGCGACCCAGTACTTC.

The table lists this clonotype with many counts. The chain links TRBV20-1 to TRBJ1-4; 8 bases are shared with TRBD1. This CDR3 spans 15 amino acids. Per the germline V gene, CDR1 is DFQATT and CDR2 is SNEGSKA (reference sequence). V gave up 3 bases and J gave up 7 bases; unmatched junction bases: 10. CDR3: CSASRSGGRSEKLFF. The CDR3 DNA reads as TGCAGTGCTAGTCGATCAGGGGGCCGAAGTGAAAAACTGTTTTTT.

The DNA of the CDR3 is TGTGCCACCAGTGAGGACCGGGGAGACTATGGCTACACCTTC. Protein sequence: CATSEDRGDYGYTF. The rearrangement joins TRBV24-1 to TRBJ1-2; D is undetermined. CDR3 length: 14 amino acids. The V gene's germline CDR1 is KGHDR and CDR2 SFDVKD. V dropped 4 bases and J dropped 3 bases, with 11 bases sitting between them.

This clonotype was seen ten or more times. This chain links TRBV5-1 with TRBJ1-1, with 9 bases fitting TRBD1. From germline, CDR1 is SGHRS and CDR2 YFSETQ. The CDR3 length is 17 residues. The trim removed 3 bases at V and 0 bases at J, leaving 9 bases unmatched. The CDR3 region has the DNA TGCGCCAGCAGCTCTCCAGGGACAGGGAGAATGAACACTGAAGCTTTCTTT. Its protein is CASSSPGTGRMNTEAFF.

This clonotype was detected only once. Possible read error: a much larger clone is one base away. The CDR3 does not close with the conserved phenylalanine or tryptophan, likely indicating a read error. The chain links TRBV9 to TRBJ2-5; 10 bases align to TRBD1. Judging by the DNA end, TRBJ2-7 fits better; the J call may be wrong. Germline CDR1 is SGDLS and CDR2 is YYNGEE. The CDR3 spans 15 residues. The CDR3 here is CASSVEGTGVYEQYC. Here the CDR3 DNA reads TGTGCCAGCAGCGTAGAAGGGACAGGGGTCTACGAGCAGTACTGC.

V usage is TRBV7-9 and J usage is TRBJ2-5; no firm D call. Germline-derived CDR1 and CDR2 are SEHNR and FQNEAQ (reference sequence). The CDR3 runs to 15 residues. Trimming left V 4 bases short and J 1 base short, with 13 bases between. The CDR3 bases are TGTGCCAGCAGCTCTCAAATGACCGTCCAAGAGACCCAGTACTTC. As protein: CASSSQMTVQETQYF.

Comment on this clonotype: At one end, the junction sequence differs from germline, possibly due to a read error. This chain joins TRBV28 and TRBJ1-2; D ambiguous. Per germline, CDR1 MDHEN and CDR2 SYDVKM. This CDR3 is 12 amino acids long. The CDR3 sequence: CASSSTAYDYTF. The DNA for the CDR3 is TGTGCCAGCAGTTCGACGGCCTATGACTACACCTTC.

The CDR3 DNA reads as TGTGCCAGCAGCCCCACCTCCAGCTCAGAGACCCAGTACTTC. It encodes CASSPTSSSETQYF. The rearrangement uses TRBV9 and TRBJ2-5; D remains unclear. The V end was cut by 4 bases, the J end by 4 bases, with 14 bases between. This CDR3 region has 14 residues. CDR1 is SGDLS, CDR2 YYNGEE, per germline.

The table lists this clonotype with a few counts. This chain links TRBV28 with TRBJ1-2; 7 bases are a match to TRBD1. The V and J ends lost 11 bases and 6 bases, in that order; junction bases with no gene match: 15. The CDR3 runs 14 residues. Looked up from germline, CDR1 is MDHEN and CDR2 is SYDVKM. In DNA form, the CDR3 reads TGTGCCTACCGGGACAGACTGGCTCCCAATGGCTACACCTTC. The encoded protein is CAYRDRLAPNGYTF.

This clonotype showed up many times. This chain joins TRBV7-2 and TRBJ1-2; D not resolved. Germline CDR1 and CDR2: SGHTA and FQGNSA. V was clipped by 1 base and J by 6 bases, with 15 bases between them. The CDR3 totals 15 residues. In nucleotides, the CDR3 is TGTGCCAGCAGCTTAGACGTACACCGCCGGGATGGCTACACCTTC. Encoded protein: CASSLDVHRRDGYTF.

The chain carries TRBV20-1 and TRBJ1-1; a possible D gene is TRBD1 (6 bases). Trimming took 4 bases from V and 2 from J, leaving 17 bases between them. Germline lookup yields CDR1 DFQATT and CDR2 SNEGSKA (reference sequence). This CDR3 is 15 amino acids long. The CDR3 reads CSATGTRLPNTEAFF. CDR3 nucleotides: TGCAGTGCTACCGGGACAAGGCTTCCCAACACTGAAGCTTTCTTT.

As to this clonotype: A read error may explain this, as a much larger clone is one base away. The J gene is TRBJ2-7, the V gene TRBV6-2 or TRBV6-3; unclear D gene. This CDR3 is built from 12 residues. V was cut by 4 bases and J by 12 bases, with 16 bases left in between. Germline lookup yields CDR1 MNHEY and CDR2 SVGEGT. CDR3 in DNA: TGTGCCAGCAGTTCGCAGGACGAGACCCGGTACTTC. Its protein product is CASSSQDETRYF.

Worth noting for this clonotype: One junction end disagrees with the germline gene, perhaps due to a read error. V and J are TRBV10-3 and TRBJ2-2; possibly TRBD2 for D (5 bases). This CDR3 has 15 amino acids. Germline CDR1 ENHRY, CDR2 SYGVKD. The CDR3 DNA sequence: TGTGCCATCGCAGTCACGGAGGCCTTTACCGGGGAGCGGTTTTTT. Translating gives CAIAVTEAFTGERFF.